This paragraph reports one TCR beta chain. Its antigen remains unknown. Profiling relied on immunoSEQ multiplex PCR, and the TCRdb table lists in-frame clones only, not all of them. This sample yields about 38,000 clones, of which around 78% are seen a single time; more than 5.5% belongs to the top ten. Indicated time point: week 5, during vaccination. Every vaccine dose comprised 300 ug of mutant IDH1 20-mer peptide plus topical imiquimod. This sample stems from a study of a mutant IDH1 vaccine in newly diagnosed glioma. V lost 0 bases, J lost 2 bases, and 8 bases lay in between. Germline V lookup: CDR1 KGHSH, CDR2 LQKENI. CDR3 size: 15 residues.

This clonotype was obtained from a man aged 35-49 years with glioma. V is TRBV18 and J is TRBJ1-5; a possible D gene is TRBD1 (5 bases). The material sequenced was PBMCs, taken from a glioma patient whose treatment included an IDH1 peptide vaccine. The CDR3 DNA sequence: TGTGCCAGCTCACCACCCGGGGCCGGCAATCAGCCCCAGCATTTT. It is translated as CASSPPGAGNQPQHF. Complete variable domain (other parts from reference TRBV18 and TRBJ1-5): NAGVMQNPRHLVRRRGQEARLRCSPMKGHSHVYWYRQLPEEGLKFMVYLQKENIIDESGMPKERFSAEFPKEGPSILRIQQVVRGDSAAYFCASSPPGAGNQPQHFGDGTRLSIL.